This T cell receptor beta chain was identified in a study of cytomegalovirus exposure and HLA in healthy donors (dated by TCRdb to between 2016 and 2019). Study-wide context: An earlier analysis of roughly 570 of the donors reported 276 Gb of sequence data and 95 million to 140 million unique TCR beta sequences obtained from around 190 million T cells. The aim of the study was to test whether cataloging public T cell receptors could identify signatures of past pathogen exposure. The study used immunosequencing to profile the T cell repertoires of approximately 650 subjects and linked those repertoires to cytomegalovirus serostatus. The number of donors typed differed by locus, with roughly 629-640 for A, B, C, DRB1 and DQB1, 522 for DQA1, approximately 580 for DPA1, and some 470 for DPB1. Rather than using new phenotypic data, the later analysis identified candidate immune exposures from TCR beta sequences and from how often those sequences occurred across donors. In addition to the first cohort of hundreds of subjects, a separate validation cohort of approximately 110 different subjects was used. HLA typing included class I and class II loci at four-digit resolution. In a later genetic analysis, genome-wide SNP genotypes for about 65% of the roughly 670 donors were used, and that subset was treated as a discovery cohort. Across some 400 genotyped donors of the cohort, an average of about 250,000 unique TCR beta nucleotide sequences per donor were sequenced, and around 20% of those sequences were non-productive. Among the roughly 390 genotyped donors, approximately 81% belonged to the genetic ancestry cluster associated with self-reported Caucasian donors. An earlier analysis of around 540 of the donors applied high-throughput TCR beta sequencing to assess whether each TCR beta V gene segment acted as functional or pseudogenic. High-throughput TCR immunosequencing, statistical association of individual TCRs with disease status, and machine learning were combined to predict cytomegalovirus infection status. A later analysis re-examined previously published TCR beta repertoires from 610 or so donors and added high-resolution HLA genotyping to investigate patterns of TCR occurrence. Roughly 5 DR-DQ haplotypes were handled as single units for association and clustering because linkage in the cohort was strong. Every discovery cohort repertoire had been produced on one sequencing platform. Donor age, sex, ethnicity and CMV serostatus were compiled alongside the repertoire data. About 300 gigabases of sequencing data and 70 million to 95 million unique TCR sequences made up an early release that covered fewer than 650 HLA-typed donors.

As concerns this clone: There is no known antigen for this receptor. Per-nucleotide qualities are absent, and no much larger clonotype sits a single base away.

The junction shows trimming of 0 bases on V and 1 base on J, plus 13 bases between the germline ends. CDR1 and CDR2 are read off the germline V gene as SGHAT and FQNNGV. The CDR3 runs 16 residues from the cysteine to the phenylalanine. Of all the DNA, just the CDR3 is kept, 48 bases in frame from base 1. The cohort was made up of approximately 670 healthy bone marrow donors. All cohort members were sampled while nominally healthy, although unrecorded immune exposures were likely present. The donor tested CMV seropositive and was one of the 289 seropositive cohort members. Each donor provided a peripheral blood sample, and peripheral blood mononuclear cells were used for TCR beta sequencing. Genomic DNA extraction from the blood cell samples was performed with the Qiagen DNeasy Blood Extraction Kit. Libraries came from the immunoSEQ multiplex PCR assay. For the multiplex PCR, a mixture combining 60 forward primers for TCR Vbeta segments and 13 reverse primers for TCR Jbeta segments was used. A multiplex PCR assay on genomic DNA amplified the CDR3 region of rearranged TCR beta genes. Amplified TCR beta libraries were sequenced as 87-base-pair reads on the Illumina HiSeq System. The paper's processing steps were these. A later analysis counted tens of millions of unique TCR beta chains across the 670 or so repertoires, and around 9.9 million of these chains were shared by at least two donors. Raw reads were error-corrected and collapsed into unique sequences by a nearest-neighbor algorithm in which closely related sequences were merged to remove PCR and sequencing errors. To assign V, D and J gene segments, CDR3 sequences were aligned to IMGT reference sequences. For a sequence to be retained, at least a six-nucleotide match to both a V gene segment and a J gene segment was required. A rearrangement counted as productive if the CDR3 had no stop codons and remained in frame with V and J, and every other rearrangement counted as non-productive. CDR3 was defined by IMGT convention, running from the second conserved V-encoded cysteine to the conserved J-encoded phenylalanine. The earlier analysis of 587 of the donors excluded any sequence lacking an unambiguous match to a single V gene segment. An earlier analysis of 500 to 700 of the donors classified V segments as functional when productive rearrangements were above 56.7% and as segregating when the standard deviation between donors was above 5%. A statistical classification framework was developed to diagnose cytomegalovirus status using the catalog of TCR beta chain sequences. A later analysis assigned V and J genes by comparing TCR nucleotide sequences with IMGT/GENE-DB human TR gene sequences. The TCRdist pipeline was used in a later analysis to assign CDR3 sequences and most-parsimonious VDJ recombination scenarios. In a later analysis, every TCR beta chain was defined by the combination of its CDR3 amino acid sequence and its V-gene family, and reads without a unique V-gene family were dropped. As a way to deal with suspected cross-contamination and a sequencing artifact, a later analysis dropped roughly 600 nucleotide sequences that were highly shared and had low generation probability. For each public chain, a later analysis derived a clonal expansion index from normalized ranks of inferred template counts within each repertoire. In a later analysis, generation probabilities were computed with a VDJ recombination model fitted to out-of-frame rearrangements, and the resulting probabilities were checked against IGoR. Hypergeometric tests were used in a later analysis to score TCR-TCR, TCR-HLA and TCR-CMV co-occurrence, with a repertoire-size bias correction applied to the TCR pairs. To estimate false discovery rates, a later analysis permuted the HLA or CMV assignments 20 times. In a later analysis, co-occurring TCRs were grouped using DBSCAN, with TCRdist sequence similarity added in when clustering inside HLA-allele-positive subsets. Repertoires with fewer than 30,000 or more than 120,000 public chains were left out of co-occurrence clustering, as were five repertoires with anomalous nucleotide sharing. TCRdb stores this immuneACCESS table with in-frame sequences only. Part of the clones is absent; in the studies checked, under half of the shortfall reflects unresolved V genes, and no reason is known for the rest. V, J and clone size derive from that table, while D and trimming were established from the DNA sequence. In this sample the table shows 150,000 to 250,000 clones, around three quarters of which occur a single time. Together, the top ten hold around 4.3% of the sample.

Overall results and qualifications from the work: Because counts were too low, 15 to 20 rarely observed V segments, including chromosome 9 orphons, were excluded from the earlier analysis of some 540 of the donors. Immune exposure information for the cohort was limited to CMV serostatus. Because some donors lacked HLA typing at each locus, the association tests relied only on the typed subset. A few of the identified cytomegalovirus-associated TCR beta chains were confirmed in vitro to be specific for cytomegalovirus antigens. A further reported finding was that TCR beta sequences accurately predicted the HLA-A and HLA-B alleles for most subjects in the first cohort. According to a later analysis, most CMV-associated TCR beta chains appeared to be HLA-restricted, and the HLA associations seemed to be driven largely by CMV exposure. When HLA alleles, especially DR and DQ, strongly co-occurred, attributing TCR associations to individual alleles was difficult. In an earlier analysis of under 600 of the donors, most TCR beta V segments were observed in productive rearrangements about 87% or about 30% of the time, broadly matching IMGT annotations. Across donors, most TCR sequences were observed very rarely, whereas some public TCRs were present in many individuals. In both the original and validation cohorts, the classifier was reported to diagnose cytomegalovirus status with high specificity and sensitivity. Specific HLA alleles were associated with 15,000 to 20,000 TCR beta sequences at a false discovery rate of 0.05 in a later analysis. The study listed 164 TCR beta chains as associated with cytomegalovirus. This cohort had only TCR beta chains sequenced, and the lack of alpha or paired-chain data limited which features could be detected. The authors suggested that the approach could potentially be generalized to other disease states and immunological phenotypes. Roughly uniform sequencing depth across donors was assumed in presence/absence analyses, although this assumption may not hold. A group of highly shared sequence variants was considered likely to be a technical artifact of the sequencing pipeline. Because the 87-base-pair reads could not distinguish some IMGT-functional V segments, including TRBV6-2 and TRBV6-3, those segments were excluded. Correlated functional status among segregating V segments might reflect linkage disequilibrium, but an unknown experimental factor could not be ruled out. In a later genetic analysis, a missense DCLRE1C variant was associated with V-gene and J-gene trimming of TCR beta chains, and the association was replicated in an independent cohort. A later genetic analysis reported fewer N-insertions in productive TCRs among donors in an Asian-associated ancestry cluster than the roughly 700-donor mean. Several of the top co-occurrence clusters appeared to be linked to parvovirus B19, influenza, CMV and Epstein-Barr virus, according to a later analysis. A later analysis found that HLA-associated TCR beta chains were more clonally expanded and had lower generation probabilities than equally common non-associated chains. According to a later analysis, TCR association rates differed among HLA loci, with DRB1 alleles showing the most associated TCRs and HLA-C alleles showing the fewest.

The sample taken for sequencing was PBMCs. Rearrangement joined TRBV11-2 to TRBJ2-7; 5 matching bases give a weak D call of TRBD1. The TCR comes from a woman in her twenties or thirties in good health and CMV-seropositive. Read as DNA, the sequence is TGTGCCAGCAGCTTAGATCGGGCAGGGCTTTCCTACGAGCAGTACTTC. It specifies CASSLDRAGLSYEQYF.